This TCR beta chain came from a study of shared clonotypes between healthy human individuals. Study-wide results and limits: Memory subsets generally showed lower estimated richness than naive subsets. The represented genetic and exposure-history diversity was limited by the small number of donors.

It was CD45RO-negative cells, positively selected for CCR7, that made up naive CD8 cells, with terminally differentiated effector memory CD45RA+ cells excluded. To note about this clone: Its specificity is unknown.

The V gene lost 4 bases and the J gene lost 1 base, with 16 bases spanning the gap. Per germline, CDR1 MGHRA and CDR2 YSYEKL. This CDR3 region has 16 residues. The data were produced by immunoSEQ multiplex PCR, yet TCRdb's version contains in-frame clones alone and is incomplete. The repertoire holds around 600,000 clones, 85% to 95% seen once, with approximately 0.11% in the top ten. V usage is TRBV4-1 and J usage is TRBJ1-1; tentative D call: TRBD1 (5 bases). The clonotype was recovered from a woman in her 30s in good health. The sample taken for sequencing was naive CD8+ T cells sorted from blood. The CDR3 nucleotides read TGCGCCAGCAGCCCTAGGGGTACCGGGGGGAACACTGAAGCTTTCTTT. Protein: CASSPRGTGGNTEAFF.